Shown below are 4 T cell receptor beta chains from a single sample sequenced in a study of CD8 T cells in ankylosing spondylitis. MiXCR, applied by TCRdb to the 5' RACE reads, yields one record per CDR3 protein. The sample gives approximately 300,000 distinct CDR3 sequences, about 19% of which show up once; less than 9.5% is in the top ten. Sequenced: blood, either unsorted or a sorted T cell fraction (not recorded which). These receptors were collected from a male donor with ankylosing spondylitis or in good health (not recorded which).

This clonotype was seen a few times. The chain combines TRBV7-9 with TRBJ2-3; no clear D. The ends were cut back, 3 bases at V and 4 bases at J, with 11 bases in the middle. The CDR3 extends over 14 amino acids. The germline V gene has CDR1 SEHNR and CDR2 FQNEAQ (reference sequence). This chain's CDR3 is CASSFGGESDTQYF. CDR3 bases: TGTGCCAGCAGCTTCGGTGGCGAGTCAGATACGCAGTATTTT.

The chain carries TRBV6-5 and TRBJ1-5; D may be TRBD1 (5 bases). CDR1 MNHEY and CDR2 SVGAGI come from the germline V gene. V gave up 5 bases and J gave up 7 bases, with 15 bases separating them. This CDR3 spans 14 amino acids. The CDR3 loop is CASSEGRGGQPQHF. The CDR3 region has the DNA TGTGCCAGCAGTGAAGGACGGGGCGGGCAGCCCCAGCATTTT.

This clonotype was found many times. The chain combines TRBV20-1 with TRBJ2-3; the D is unclear. Germline V gene data show CDR1 as DFQATT and CDR2 as SNEGSKA (reference sequence). Trimming removed 1 base from V and 4 bases from J, with 12 bases in between. This CDR3 contains 14 residues. Here the CDR3 DNA reads TGCAGTGCTAGAGTGACCCCCTTTTCAGATACGCAGTATTTT. This encodes CSARVTPFSDTQYF.

The chain carries TRBV12-3 or TRBV12-4 and TRBJ1-5; possibly TRBD1 for D (5 bases). Trimming took 5 bases from V and 5 from J, leaving 10 bases between them. CDR3 length: 13 residues. The CDR3 DNA reads as TGTGCCAGCAGTCGACAGAGACATCAGCCCCAGCATTTT. This gives the protein CASSRQRHQPQHF.